The source of this TCR beta chain is a study of blood T cell repertoires in COVID-19. The germline gives CDR1 MNHEY, CDR2 SVGAGI. CDR3 length: 13 amino acids. V was pared by 7 bases and J by 2 bases, with 2 bases of the junction left unmatched. Measured with immunoSEQ multiplex PCR; TCRdb has only the in-frame clones, and not every one. The repertoire holds about 6,800 clones, roughly nine tenths seen once, with less than 20% in the top ten. The TCR sequence derives from a human donor in a cohort sampled during active COVID-19. The sample was peripheral blood. This chain uses TRBV6-5 with TRBJ1-1, with 9 bases lining up with TRBD1. The CDR3 region has the DNA TGTGCCAGCATAACAGGGGGCAACACTGAAGCTTTCTTT. Encoded protein: CASITGGNTEAFF.